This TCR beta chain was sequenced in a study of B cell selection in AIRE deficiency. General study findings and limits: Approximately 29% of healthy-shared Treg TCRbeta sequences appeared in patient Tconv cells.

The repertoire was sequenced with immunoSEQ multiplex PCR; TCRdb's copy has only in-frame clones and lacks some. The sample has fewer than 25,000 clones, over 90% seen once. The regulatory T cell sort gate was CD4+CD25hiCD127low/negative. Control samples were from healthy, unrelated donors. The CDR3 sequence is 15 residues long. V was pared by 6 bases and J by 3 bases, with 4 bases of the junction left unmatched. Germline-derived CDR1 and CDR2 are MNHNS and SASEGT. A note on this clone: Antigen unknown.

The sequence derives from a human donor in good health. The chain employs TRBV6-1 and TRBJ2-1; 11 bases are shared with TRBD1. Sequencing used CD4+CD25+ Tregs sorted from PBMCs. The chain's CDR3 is CASRKDRGRYNEQFF. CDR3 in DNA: TGTGCCAGCAGGAAGGACAGGGGGCGCTACAATGAGCAGTTCTTC.